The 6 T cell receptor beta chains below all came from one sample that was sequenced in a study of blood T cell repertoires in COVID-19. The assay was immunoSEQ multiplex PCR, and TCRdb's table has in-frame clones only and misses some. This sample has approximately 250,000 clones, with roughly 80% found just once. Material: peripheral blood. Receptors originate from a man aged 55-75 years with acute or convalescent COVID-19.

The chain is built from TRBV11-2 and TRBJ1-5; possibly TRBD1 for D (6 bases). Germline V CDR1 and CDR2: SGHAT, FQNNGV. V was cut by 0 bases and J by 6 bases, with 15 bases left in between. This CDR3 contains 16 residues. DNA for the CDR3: TGTGCCAGCAGCTTAGACCAAACAGGGATGAGTCAGCCCCAGCATTTT. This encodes CASSLDQTGMSQPQHF.

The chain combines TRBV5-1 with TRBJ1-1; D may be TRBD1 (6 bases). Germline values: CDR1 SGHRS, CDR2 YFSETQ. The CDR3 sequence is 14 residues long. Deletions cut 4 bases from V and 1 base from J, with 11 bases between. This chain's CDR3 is CASSPRGGNTEAFF. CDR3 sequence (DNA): TGCGCCAGCAGCCCCCGAGGGGGGAACACTGAAGCTTTCTTT.

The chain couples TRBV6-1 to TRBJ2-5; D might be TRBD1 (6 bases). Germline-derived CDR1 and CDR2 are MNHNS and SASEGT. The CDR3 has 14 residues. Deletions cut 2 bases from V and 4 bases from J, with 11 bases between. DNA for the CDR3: TGTGCCAGCAGTGAACAGGGGCCACCAGAGACCCAGTACTTC. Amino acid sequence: CASSEQGPPETQYF.

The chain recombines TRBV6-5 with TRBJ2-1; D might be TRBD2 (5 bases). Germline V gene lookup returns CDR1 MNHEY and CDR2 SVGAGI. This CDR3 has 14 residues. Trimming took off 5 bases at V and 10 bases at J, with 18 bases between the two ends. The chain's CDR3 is CASSTQLLEAEQFF. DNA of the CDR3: TGTGCCAGCAGTACCCAATTACTAGAGGCCGAGCAGTTCTTC.

The CDR3 is CASSEAVYSNQPQHF. CDR3 in DNA: TGCGCCAGCAGCGAAGCAGTTTATAGCAATCAGCCCCAGCATTTT. V is TRBV4-3 and J is TRBJ1-5; D gene ambiguous. Germline CDR1 LGHNA, CDR2 YSLEER. The V end lost 5 bases, the J end lost 0 bases, and 11 bases lay between the germline ends. The CDR3 runs 15 residues.

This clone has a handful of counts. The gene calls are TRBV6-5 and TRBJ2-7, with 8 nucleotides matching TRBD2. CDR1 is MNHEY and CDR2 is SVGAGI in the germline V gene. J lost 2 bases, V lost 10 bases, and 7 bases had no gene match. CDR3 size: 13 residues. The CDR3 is CATWTSLPYEQYF. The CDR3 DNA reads TGTGCCACATGGACTAGCTTGCCCTACGAGCAGTACTTC.